This TCR beta chain was obtained from a study of blood T cell repertoires in COVID-19. With regard to this clone: At one end the junction does not follow the germline gene, possibly because of a read error.

Germline values: CDR1 SSHAT, CDR2 FNYEAQ (reference sequence). The CDR3 is 18 residues long. TCRdb's copy holds only in-frame clones and misses some; the assay was immunoSEQ multiplex PCR. The sample yields more than 75,000 clones, roughly four fifths seen once. Sequencing was performed on peripheral blood. This sequence joins TRBV7-7 and TRBJ2-3, with TRBD2 matching over 8 bases. The TCR sequence derives from a man aged 55 to 70 with acute or convalescent COVID-19. The CDR3 reads CASSLAGGGFPSTDTQYF. The CDR3 bases are TGTGCTAGCAGCTTAGCAGGCGGGGGGTTCCCTAGCACAGATACGCAGTATTTT.